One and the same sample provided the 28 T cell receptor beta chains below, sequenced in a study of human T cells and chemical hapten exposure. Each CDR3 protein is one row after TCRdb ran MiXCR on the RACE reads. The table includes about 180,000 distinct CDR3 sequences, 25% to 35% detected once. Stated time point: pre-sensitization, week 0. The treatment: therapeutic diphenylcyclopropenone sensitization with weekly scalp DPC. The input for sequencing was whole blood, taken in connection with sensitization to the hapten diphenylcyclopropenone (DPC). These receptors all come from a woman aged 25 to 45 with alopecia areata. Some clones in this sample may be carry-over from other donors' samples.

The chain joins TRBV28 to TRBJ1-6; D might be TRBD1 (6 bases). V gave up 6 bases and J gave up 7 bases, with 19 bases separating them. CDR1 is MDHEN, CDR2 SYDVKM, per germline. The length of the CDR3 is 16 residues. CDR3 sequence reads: CASRTSTTGRNSPLHF. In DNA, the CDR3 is TGTGCCAGCAGAACATCGACGACAGGTCGGAATTCACCCCTCCACTTT.

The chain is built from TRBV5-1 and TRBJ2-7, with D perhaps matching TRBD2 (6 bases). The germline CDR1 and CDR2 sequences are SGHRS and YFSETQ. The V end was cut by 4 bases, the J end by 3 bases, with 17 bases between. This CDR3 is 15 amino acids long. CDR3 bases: TGCGCCAGCAGCAATGGAGCTGGGACTGGCTACGAGCAGTACTTC. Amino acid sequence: CASSNGAGTGYEQYF.

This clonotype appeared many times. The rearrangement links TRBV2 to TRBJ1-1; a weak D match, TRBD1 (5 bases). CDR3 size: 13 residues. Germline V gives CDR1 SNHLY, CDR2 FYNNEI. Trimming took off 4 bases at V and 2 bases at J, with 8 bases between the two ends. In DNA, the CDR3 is TGTGCCAGCAGTGGACAGACTAACACTGAAGCTTTCTTT. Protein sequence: CASSGQTNTEAFF.

CDR3 region: CSVGTGVYYGYTF. CDR3 nucleotide sequence: TGCAGCGTCGGGACAGGGGTGTACTATGGCTACACCTTC. The chain recombines TRBV29-1 with TRBJ1-2; TRBD1 aligns across 10 bases. The germline CDR1 and CDR2 sequences are SQVTM and ANQGSEA. The CDR3 totals 13 residues. V dropped 6 bases and J dropped 3; count of bases not matched to a gene: 4.

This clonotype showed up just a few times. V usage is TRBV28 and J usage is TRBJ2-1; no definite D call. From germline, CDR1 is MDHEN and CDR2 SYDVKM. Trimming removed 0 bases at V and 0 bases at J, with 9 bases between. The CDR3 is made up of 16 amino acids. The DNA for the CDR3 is TGTGCCAGCAGTTTATGGCGGAAGAGCTCCTACAATGAGCAGTTCTTC. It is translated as CASSLWRKSSYNEQFF.

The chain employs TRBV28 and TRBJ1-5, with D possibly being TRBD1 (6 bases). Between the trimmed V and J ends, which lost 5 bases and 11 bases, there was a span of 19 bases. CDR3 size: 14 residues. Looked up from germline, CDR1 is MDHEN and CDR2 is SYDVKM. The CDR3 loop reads CASSLGGAKLAQHF. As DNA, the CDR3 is TGTGCCAGCAGTCTTGGGGGCGCGAAATTAGCCCAGCATTTT.

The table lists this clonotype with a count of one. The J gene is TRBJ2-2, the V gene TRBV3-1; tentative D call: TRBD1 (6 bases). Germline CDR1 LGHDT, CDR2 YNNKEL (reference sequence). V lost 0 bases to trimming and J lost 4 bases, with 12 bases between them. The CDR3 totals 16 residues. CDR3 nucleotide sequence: TGTGCCAGCAGCCAAGATCCAACAGGGTTCACCGGGGAGCTGTTTTTT. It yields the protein CASSQDPTGFTGELFF.

In DNA form, the CDR3 reads TGTGCCAGCAGTTTCCCCTGGCGGGGGGACACCGGGGAGCTGTTTTTT. Protein sequence: CASSFPWRGDTGELFF. V usage is TRBV12-3 or TRBV12-4 and J usage is TRBJ2-2; 8 bases align to TRBD2. This CDR3 is built from 16 residues. V dropped 3 bases and J dropped 3; count of bases not matched to a gene: 6.

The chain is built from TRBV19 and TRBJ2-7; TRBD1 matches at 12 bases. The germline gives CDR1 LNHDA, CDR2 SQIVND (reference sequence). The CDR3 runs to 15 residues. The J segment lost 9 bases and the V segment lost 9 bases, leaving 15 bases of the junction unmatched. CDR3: CARRNRDRGLVRQYF. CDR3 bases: TGTGCCAGGAGGAACCGGGACAGGGGGCTTGTTAGGCAGTACTTC.

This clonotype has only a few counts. CDR3 residues: CASSLALAGGPSYEQYF. DNA of the CDR3: TGTGCCAGCAGCTTGGCGTTAGCGGGAGGGCCTTCCTACGAGCAGTACTTC. The chain recombines TRBV5-5 with TRBJ2-7, with TRBD2 identical over 11 bases. V lost 0 bases and J lost 1; bases outside the gene matches: 6. CDR3 length equals 17 residues. CDR1 is SGHKS, CDR2 YYEKEE, per germline (reference sequence).

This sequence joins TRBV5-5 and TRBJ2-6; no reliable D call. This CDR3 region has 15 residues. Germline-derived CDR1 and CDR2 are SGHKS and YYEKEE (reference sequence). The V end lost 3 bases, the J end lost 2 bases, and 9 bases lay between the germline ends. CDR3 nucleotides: TGTGCCAGCAGCTCCCCTGGTCCTGGGGCCAACGTCCTGACTTTC. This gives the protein CASSSPGPGANVLTF.

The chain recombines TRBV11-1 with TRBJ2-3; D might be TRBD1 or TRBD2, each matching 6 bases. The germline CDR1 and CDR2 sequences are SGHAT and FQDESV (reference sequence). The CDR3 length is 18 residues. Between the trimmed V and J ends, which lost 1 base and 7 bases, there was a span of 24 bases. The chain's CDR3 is CASSLEGRGQGTRNTQYF. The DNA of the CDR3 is TGTGCCAGCAGCTTAGAGGGTCGAGGGCAGGGGACTCGGAATACGCAGTATTTT. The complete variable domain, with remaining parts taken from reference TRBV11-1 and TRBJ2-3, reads EAEVAQSPRYKITEKSQAVAFWCDPISGHATLYWYRQILGQGPELLVQFQDESVVDDSQLPKDRFSAERLKGVDSTLKIQPAELGDSAMYLCASSLEGRGQGTRNTQYFGPGTRLTVL.

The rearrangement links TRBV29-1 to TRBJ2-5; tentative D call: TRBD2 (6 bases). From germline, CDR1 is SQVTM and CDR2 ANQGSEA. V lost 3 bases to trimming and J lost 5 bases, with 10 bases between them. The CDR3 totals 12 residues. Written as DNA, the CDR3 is TGCAGCGTTGACGCAGGGAGGGAGACCCAGTACTTC. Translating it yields CSVDAGRETQYF. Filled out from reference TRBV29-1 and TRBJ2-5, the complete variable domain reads SAVISQKPSRDICQRGTSLTIQCQVDSQVTMMFWYRQQPGQSLTLIATANQGSEATYESGFVIDKFPISRPNLTFSTLTVSNMSPEDSSIYLCSVDAGRETQYFGPGTRLLVL.

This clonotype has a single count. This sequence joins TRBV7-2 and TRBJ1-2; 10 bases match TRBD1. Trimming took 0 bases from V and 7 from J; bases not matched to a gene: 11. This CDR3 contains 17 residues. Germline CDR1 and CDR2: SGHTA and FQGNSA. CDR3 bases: TGTGCCAGCAGCTTAGCCGGGACAGGGGCCCCCGGCCGTGGCTACACCTTC. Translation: CASSLAGTGAPGRGYTF.

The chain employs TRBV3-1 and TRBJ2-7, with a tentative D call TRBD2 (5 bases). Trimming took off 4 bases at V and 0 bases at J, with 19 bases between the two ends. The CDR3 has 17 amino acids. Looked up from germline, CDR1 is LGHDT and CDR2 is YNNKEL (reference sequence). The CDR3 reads CASSPGLYRDVSYEQYF. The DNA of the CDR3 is TGTGCCAGCAGCCCCGGATTATATCGGGATGTCTCCTACGAGCAGTACTTC.

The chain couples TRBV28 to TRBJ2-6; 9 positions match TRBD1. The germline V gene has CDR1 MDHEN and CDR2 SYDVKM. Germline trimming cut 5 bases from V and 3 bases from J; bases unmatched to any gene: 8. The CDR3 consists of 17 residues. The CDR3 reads CASSPTTGGFGANVLTF. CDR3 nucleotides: TGTGCCAGCAGTCCCACCACAGGGGGCTTTGGGGCCAACGTCCTGACTTTC.

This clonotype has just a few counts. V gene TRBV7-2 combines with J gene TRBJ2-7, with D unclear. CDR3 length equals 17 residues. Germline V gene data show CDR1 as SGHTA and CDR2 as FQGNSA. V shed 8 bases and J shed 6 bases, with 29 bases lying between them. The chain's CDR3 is CASSLPPQSTRGSEQYF. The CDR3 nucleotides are TGTGCCAGCTCCCTCCCCCCCCAGTCGACTCGTGGGTCCGAGCAGTACTTC.

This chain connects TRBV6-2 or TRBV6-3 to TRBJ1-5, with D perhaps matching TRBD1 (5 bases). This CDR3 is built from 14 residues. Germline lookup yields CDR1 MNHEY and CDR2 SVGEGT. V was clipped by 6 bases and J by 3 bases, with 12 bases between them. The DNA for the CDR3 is TGTGCCAGCAGAGACGGGGCAAACAATCAGCCCCAGCATTTT. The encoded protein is CASRDGANNQPQHF.

CDR3 DNA: TGTGCCAGCAGCCCCGGGGACTTGCGCAATCAGCCCCAGCATTTT. Its translation is CASSPGDLRNQPQHF. The rearrangement joins TRBV9 to TRBJ1-5; D is perhaps TRBD1 (5 bases). CDR1 and CDR2 (germline): SGDLS, YYNGEE. The CDR3 length is 15 residues. Trimming stripped 4 bases from V and 2 bases from J, with 13 bases between.

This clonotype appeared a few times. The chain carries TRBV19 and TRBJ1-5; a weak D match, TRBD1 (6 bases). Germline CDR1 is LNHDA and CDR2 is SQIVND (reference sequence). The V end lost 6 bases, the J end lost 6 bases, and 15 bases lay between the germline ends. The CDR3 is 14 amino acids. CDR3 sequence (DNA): TGTGCCAGTAGGCTCGACAGGATCAGTCAGCCCCAGCATTTT. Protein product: CASRLDRISQPQHF. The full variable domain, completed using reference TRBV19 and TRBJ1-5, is DGGITQSPKYLFRKEGQNVTLSCEQNLNHDAMYWYRQDPGQGLRLIYYSQIVNDFQKGDIAEGYSVSREKKESFPLTVTSAQKNPTAFYLCASRLDRISQPQHFGDGTRLSIL.

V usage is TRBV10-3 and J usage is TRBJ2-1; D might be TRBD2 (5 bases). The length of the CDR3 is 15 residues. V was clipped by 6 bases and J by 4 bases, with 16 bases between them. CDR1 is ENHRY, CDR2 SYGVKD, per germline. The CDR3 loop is CAISAGESPYNEQFF. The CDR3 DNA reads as TGTGCCATCAGCGCCGGGGAGAGCCCGTACAATGAGCAGTTCTTC.

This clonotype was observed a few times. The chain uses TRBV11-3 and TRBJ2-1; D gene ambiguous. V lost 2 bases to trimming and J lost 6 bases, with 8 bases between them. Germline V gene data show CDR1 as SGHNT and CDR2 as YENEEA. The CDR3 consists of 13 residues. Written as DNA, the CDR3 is TGTGCCAGCAGCTTAATGAACTTCAATGAGCAGTTCTTC. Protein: CASSLMNFNEQFF. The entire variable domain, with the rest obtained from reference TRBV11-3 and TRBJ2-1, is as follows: EAGVVQSPRYKIIEKKQPVAFWCNPISGHNTLYWYLQNLGQGPELLIRYENEEAVDDSQLPKDRFSAERLKGVDSTLKIQPAELGDSAVYLCASSLMNFNEQFFGPGTRLTVL.

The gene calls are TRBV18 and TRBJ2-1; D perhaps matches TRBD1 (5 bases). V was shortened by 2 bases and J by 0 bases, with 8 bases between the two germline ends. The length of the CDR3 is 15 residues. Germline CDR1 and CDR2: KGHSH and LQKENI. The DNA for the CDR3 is TGTGCCAGCTCACCAGACAGAGACTCCTACAATGAGCAGTTCTTC. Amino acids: CASSPDRDSYNEQFF. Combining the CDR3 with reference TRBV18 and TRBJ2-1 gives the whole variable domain NAGVMQNPRHLVRRRGQEARLRCSPMKGHSHVYWYRQLPEEGLKFMVYLQKENIIDESGMPKERFSAEFPKEGPSILRIQQVVRGDSAAYFCASSPDRDSYNEQFFGPGTRLTVL.

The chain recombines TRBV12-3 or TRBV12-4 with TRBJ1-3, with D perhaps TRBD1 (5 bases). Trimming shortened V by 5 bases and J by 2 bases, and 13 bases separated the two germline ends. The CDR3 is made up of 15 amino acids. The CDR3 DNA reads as TGTGCCAGCAGTCGGGGGAATCGCGCTGGAAACACCATATATTTT. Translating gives CASSRGNRAGNTIYF.

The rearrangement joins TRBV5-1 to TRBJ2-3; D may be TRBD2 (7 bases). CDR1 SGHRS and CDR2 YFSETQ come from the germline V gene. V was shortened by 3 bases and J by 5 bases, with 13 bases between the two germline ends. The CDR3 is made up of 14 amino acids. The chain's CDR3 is CASSSTGRGDTQYF. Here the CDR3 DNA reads TGCGCCAGCAGCTCCACAGGGAGGGGAGATACGCAGTATTTT.

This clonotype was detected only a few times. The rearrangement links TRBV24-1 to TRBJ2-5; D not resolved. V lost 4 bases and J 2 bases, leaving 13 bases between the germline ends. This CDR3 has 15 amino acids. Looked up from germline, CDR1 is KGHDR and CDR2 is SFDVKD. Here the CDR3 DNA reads TGTGCCACCAGTGACCCCGTCCGGCAGCAAGAGACCCAGTACTTC. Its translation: CATSDPVRQQETQYF.

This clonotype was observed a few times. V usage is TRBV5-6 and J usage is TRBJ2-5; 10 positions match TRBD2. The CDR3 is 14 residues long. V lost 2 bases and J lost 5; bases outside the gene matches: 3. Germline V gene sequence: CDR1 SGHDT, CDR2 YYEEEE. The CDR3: CASSFGTSEETQYF. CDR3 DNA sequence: TGTGCCAGCAGCTTCGGGACTAGCGAGGAGACCCAGTACTTC.

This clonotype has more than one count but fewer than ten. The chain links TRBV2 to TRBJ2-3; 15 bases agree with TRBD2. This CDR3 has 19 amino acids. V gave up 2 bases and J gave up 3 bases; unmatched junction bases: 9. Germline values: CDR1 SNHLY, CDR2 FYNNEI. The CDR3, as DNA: TGTGCCAGCAGTGAACGGACTAGCGGGAGGGCAGGAATAACAGATACGCAGTATTTT. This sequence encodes CASSERTSGRAGITDTQYF.